These 28 T cell receptor beta chains share one sample of origin, sequenced in a study of spatial heterogeneity in lung cancer. Time point: blood at routine non-recurrence follow-up after resection. Whole RNA was taken from tumor, nontumor lung or frozen PBMC; it was then sequenced unsorted. TCRdb reprocessed the 5' RACE reads with MiXCR, giving one entry per CDR3 protein. The sample lists 95,000 to 130,000 distinct CDR3 sequences; about 12% were seen once. Sequenced here: PBMCs, sampled at follow-up. The receptors derive from a male donor with early-stage non-small cell lung cancer.

This chain joins TRBV27 and TRBJ2-7; 10 bases are shared with TRBD2. V dropped 3 bases and J dropped 2; count of bases not matched to a gene: 4. The CDR3 contains 15 residues. Germline CDR1 MNHEY, CDR2 SMNVEV (reference sequence). In DNA, the CDR3 is TGTGCCAGCAGTTTGTCTAGCGGGGGAGCCTACGAGCAGTACTTC. Translation gives CASSLSSGGAYEQYF.

This clonotype came up a few times. The V call is TRBV5-1, the J call TRBJ2-6; 7 bases are shared with TRBD1. Per the germline V gene, CDR1 is SGHRS and CDR2 is YFSETQ. The trim removed 2 bases at V and 0 bases at J, leaving 5 bases unmatched. The CDR3 covers 17 residues. The CDR3 here is CASSLNPGGSGANVLTF. The CDR3 nucleotides are TGCGCCAGCAGCTTAAACCCAGGGGGCTCTGGGGCCAACGTCCTGACTTTC.

This clonotype has only a few counts. The rearrangement uses TRBV6-2 or TRBV6-3 and TRBJ1-5; the match to TRBD1 covers 7 bases. This CDR3 region has 13 residues. Germline V lookup: CDR1 MNHEY, CDR2 SVGEGT. V trimming: 7 bases; J trimming: 7 bases; junction bases outside the gene matches: 7. The CDR3 loop is CASNIGGRQPQHF. CDR3 nucleotides: TGTGCCAGCAATATAGGGGGCCGGCAGCCCCAGCATTTT.

In its sample, this clonotype was seen a few times. The rearrangement links TRBV5-1 to TRBJ2-5; 9 nucleotides match TRBD2. Germline V gene sequence: CDR1 SGHRS, CDR2 YFSETQ. This CDR3 has 14 residues. Trimming at V came to 6 bases and at J to 5 bases, leaving 8 bases not matched to a gene. CDR3 nucleotides: TGCGCCAGCACTCTAGCGGGGAATGGTGAGACCCAGTACTTC. Protein product: CASTLAGNGETQYF.

This clonotype occurred many times. V usage is TRBV2 and J usage is TRBJ2-1, with 8 nucleotides matching TRBD1. The CDR3 is made up of 15 amino acids. Per germline, CDR1 SNHLY and CDR2 FYNNEI. Trimming removed 4 bases from V and 5 bases from J; junction bases left unmatched: 7. CDR3 protein: CASSAAGGPNNEQFF. CDR3 DNA sequence: TGTGCCAGCAGTGCGGCAGGGGGCCCGAACAATGAGCAGTTCTTC.

The CDR3 sequence: CASRRQFTDTQYF. CDR3 DNA: TGTGCCAGCAGACGACAGTTCACAGATACGCAGTATTTT. This rearrangement joins TRBV6-5 to TRBJ2-3; the D gene is possibly TRBD1 (5 bases). CDR1 and CDR2 from the germline V gene are MNHEY and SVGAGI. The CDR3 extends over 13 amino acids. V lost 6 bases and J lost 2, with 9 bases in between.

This CDR3 reads CASRRDGTGRYNEQFF. In DNA, the CDR3 is TGTGCCAGCAGGCGAGACGGGACAGGCCGTTACAATGAGCAGTTCTTC. The chain combines TRBV6-5 with TRBJ2-1; 8 nucleotides match TRBD1. The germline V gene encodes CDR1 MNHEY and CDR2 SVGAGI. V lost 6 bases, J lost 4 bases, and 11 bases stayed unmatched. The CDR3 spans 16 residues.

This clonotype was observed a handful of times. The J gene is TRBJ1-1, the V gene TRBV20-1; the D gene is possibly TRBD1 (6 bases). Trimming shortened V by 5 bases and J by 0 bases, and 13 bases separated the two germline ends. The CDR3 is 14 amino acids. CDR1 is DFQATT, CDR2 SNEGSKA, per germline (reference sequence). DNA of the CDR3: TGCAGTGCTCCTCAACAGGGTCTGAACACTGAAGCTTTCTTT. Its translation is CSAPQQGLNTEAFF.

The chain combines TRBV27 with TRBJ1-2; D may be TRBD1 (5 bases). Trimming cost V 5 bases and J 4 bases, with 14 bases left between them. CDR3 size: 14 residues. CDR1 is MNHEY, CDR2 SMNVEV, per germline (reference sequence). The chain's CDR3 is CASSPGMGGYGYTF. The DNA for the CDR3 is TGTGCCAGCAGTCCGGGAATGGGGGGCTATGGCTACACCTTC.

With regard to this clonotype: At one end, the junction sequence differs from germline, possibly due to a read error. The V gene is TRBV12-3 or TRBV12-4, the J gene TRBJ1-1; D not resolved. This CDR3 region has 11 residues. The CDR3 DNA follows: TGTGCCAGCAGTTTAGTAGCAGTTCGCGTCTTT. This sequence encodes CASSLVAVRVF.

In this sample, this clonotype turned up many times. The chain combines TRBV6-6 with TRBJ2-7; TRBD2 matches 9 bases. The germline CDR1 and CDR2 sequences are MNHNY and SVGAGI (reference sequence). CDR3 length: 15 residues. V was clipped by 4 bases and J by 0 bases; unmatched bases: 4. The CDR3 here is CASSSTSGSSYEQYF. CDR3 nucleotide sequence: TGTGCCAGCAGTTCGACTAGCGGTAGCTCCTACGAGCAGTACTTC.

This clonotype came up many times. The V and J genes are TRBV19 and TRBJ2-5, with D unresolved. CDR3 length: 13 amino acids. Germline-derived CDR1 and CDR2 are LNHDA and SQIVND (reference sequence). The V and J ends lost 3 bases and 3 bases respectively, with 8 bases between them. The CDR3: CASSIGKKETQYF. CDR3 DNA sequence: TGTGCCAGTAGTATCGGCAAAAAAGAGACCCAGTACTTC.

The rearrangement uses TRBV24-1 and TRBJ1-5, with 8 nucleotides matching TRBD1. CDR1 and CDR2 (germline): KGHDR, SFDVKD. J was trimmed by 0 bases and V by 9 bases; bases with no gene match: 3. This CDR3 region has 14 residues. This CDR3 is CATPDRASNQPQHF. CDR3 DNA sequence: TGTGCCACCCCGGACAGGGCTAGCAATCAGCCCCAGCATTTT.

The rearrangement joins TRBV19 to TRBJ2-7; a possible D gene is TRBD1 (5 bases). This CDR3 is 18 amino acids long. Deletions cut 3 bases from V and 4 bases from J, with 25 bases between. Germline V CDR1 and CDR2: LNHDA, SQIVND (reference sequence). This chain's CDR3 is CASSIPSGQVNSVYEQYF. As DNA, the CDR3 is TGTGCCAGTAGTATCCCCTCAGGGCAGGTGAATTCTGTATACGAGCAGTACTTC.

This clonotype has a count of ten or more. The J gene is TRBJ2-2, the V gene TRBV11-2, with 9 bases matching TRBD1. Germline V CDR1 and CDR2: SGHAT, FQNNGV. This CDR3 is 17 amino acids long. V trimming: 2 bases; J trimming: 4 bases; junction bases outside the gene matches: 8. The CDR3 spells CASSLLRGQGTTGELFF. The CDR3 DNA is TGTGCCAGCAGCTTATTGAGGGGACAGGGTACCACCGGGGAGCTGTTTTTT.

This clonotype was seen more than once but under ten times. V and J are TRBV9 and TRBJ2-7; D may be TRBD2 (6 bases). V was pared by 1 base and J by 2 bases, with 13 bases between. The CDR3 spans 15 residues. The germline V gene has CDR1 SGDLS and CDR2 YYNGEE. In DNA, the CDR3 is TGTGCCAGCAGCGTAAACCCGACGGGGGCCTACGAGCAGTACTTC. Translating gives CASSVNPTGAYEQYF. The full variable domain, its missing parts supplied by reference TRBV9 and TRBJ2-7, is DSGVTQTPKHLITATGQRVTLRCSPRSGDLSVYWYQQSLDQGLQFLIQYYNGEERAKGNILERFSAQQFPDLHSELNLSSLELGDSALYFCASSVNPTGAYEQYFGPGTRLTVT.

This clonotype has ten or more counts. V is TRBV5-6 and J is TRBJ2-3; weak D call: TRBD2 (5 bases). The germline CDR1 and CDR2 sequences are SGHDT and YYEEEE. V lost 4 bases and J 1 base, leaving 13 bases between the germline ends. The CDR3 length is 15 residues. CDR3 DNA sequence: TGTGCCAGCAGCCTTGCGGGCCTCGGCACAGATACGCAGTATTTT. Its translation is CASSLAGLGTDTQYF.

This clonotype was detected only a few times. The chain has TRBV28 and TRBJ2-5; D is undetermined. This CDR3 contains 9 residues. The germline V gene encodes CDR1 MDHEN and CDR2 SYDVKM. Trimming removed 11 bases from V and 7 bases from J, with 8 bases in between. The CDR3 DNA is TGTGCCCCCAGGCCGACCCAGTACTTC. Protein sequence: CAPRPTQYF.

The chain carries TRBV5-1 and TRBJ2-3, with a weak D call TRBD2 (6 bases). Germline V gene sequence: CDR1 SGHRS, CDR2 YFSETQ. Trimming pared 4 bases from V and 1 base from J, leaving 10 bases between. This CDR3 is built from 14 residues. CDR3: CASSRTGGTDTQYF. The CDR3 bases are TGCGCCAGCAGCAGGACGGGGGGCACAGATACGCAGTATTTT. The variable domain in full, with the rest retrieved from reference TRBV5-1 and TRBJ2-3, is KAGVTQTPRYLIKTRGQQVTLSCSPISGHRSVSWYQQTPGQGLQFLFEYFSETQRNKGNFPGRFSGRQFSNSRSEMNVSTLELGDSALYLCASSRTGGTDTQYFGPGTRLTVL.

This chain connects TRBV27 to TRBJ1-1; TRBD1 matches at 8 bases. The CDR3 loop spans 16 amino acids. V gave up 5 bases and J gave up 2 bases; unmatched junction bases: 10. CDR1 is MNHEY and CDR2 is SMNVEV in the germline V gene (reference sequence). CDR3: CASSLDRERANTEAFF. CDR3 nucleotides: TGTGCCAGCAGTCTGGACAGGGAAAGGGCCAACACTGAAGCTTTCTTT.

The chain couples TRBV29-1 to TRBJ2-7; TRBD2 matches 10 bases. Trimming at V came to 6 bases and at J to 5 bases, leaving 10 bases not matched to a gene. Germline CDR1 and CDR2: SQVTM and ANQGSEA. CDR3 length equals 14 residues. In DNA form, the CDR3 reads TGCAGCGTCGAGCGGAGCGGGGGGGCCGACGAGCAGTACTTC. It is translated as CSVERSGGADEQYF.

The genes are TRBV7-9 and TRBJ2-3; no clear D gene. Trimming took 1 base from V and 2 from J, leaving 7 bases between them. This CDR3 is 14 amino acids long. Germline CDR1 and CDR2: SEHNR and FQNEAQ (reference sequence). CDR3 bases: TGTGCCAGCAGCTTAGGAGGCAACACAGATACGCAGTATTTT. Translated, it gives CASSLGGNTDTQYF.

This clonotype was seen ten or more times. V usage is TRBV7-8 and J usage is TRBJ1-4, with 9 positions matching TRBD1. The ends lost 0 bases at V and 1 base at J; junction bases unmatched: 9. The germline CDR1 and CDR2 sequences are SGHVS and FQNEAQ. The CDR3 sequence is 19 residues long. CDR3 in DNA: TGTGCCAGCAGCTTAGCGAGGGAACAGGGGGCCCTAACTAATGAAAAACTGTTTTTT. Translation: CASSLAREQGALTNEKLFF. The full variable domain, its missing parts supplied by reference TRBV7-8 and TRBJ1-4, is GAGVSQSPRYKVAKRGQDVALRCDPISGHVSLFWYQQALGQGPEFLTYFQNEAQLDKSGLPSDRFFAERPEGSVSTLKIQRTQQEDSAVYLCASSLAREQGALTNEKLFFGSGTQLSVL.

Of note for this clonotype: At one boundary the junction diverges from the germline segment, which might be a read error. This sequence joins TRBV28 and TRBJ1-4; unclear D gene. This CDR3 has 14 amino acids. Germline V gives CDR1 MDHEN, CDR2 SYDVKM. The CDR3 spells CDSRGPLVIRRLFF. CDR3 sequence (DNA): TGTGACAGCAGAGGACCCCTCGTGATTCGGAGACTGTTTTTT.

This clonotype was recorded at least ten times. V and J are TRBV4-2 and TRBJ2-3; 13 positions match TRBD2. CDR3 length: 17 amino acids. CDR1 and CDR2 from the germline V gene are LGHNA and YNFKEQ. The V gene end was trimmed by 1 base and the J gene end by 4 bases; junction bases not matched to a gene: 5. CDR3 protein: CASSQVGLAGASDTQYF. The CDR3 DNA sequence: TGTGCCAGCAGCCAAGTCGGACTAGCGGGGGCCTCAGATACGCAGTATTTT.

This clonotype came up many times. V and J are TRBV10-3 and TRBJ2-1, with TRBD2 identical over 9 bases. Germline V gene lookup returns CDR1 ENHRY and CDR2 SYGVKD. This CDR3 spans 16 amino acids. Trimming cost V 7 bases and J 7 bases; bases outside gene matches: 14. CDR3 nucleotide sequence: TGTGCCATCACGCTAAGGACTAGCGAGTTTCGTAATGAGCAGTTCTTC. Protein: CAITLRTSEFRNEQFF.

This clonotype was counted between two and nine times. V and J are TRBV3-1 and TRBJ1-5; 10 bases align to TRBD1. This CDR3 spans 16 amino acids. V trimming: 5 bases; J trimming: 6 bases; junction bases outside the gene matches: 10. Per the germline V gene, CDR1 is LGHDT and CDR2 is YNNKEL (reference sequence). The CDR3 here is CASSASTGGWGQPQHF. The CDR3 nucleotides read TGTGCCAGCAGCGCCTCGACAGGGGGCTGGGGTCAGCCCCAGCATTTT.

The CDR3 DNA reads TGTGCCAGCAGATCGGGAGGGGATAACACCGGGGAGCTGTTTTTT. This codes for CASRSGGDNTGELFF. The chain uses TRBV6-5 and TRBJ2-2; 8 bases match TRBD2. Losses at the gene ends were 6 bases for V and 2 bases for J; bases not matched to a gene: 5. This CDR3 contains 15 residues. The germline V gene encodes CDR1 MNHEY and CDR2 SVGAGI.